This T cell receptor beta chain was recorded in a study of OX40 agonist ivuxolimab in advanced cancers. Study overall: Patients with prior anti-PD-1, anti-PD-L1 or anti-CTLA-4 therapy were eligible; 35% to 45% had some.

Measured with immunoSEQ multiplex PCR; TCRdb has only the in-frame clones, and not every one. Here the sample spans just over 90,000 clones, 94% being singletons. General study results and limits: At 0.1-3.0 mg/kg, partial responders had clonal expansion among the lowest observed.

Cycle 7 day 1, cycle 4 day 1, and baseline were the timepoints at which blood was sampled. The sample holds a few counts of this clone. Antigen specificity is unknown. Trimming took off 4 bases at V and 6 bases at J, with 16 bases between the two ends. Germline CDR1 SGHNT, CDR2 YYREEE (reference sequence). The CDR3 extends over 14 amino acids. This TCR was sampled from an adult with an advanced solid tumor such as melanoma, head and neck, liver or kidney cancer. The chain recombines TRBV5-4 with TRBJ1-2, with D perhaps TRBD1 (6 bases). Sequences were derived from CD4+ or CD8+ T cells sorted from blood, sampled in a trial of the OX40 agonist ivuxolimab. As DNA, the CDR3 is TGTGCCAGCAGCACACGGACAGATCCGGATGGCTACACCTTC. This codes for CASSTRTDPDGYTF.